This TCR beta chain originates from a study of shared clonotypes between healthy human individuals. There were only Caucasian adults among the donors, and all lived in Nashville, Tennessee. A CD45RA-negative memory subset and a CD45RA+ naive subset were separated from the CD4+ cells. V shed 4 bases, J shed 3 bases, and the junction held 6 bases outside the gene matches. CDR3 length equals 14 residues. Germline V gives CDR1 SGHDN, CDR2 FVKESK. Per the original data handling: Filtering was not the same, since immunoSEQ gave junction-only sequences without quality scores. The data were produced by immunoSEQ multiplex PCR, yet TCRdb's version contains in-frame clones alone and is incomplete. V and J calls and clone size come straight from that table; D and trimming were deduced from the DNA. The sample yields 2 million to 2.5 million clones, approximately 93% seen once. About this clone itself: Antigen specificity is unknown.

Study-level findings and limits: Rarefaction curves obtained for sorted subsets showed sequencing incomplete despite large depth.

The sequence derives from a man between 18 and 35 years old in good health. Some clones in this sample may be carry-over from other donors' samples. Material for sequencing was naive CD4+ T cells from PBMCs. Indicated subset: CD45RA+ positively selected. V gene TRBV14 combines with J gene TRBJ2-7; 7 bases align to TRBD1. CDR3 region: CASSLRDSYYEQYF. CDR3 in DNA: TGTGCCAGCAGCCTCCGGGACAGTTACTACGAGCAGTACTTC.